A single sample gave rise to the 27 T cell receptor beta chains below, sequenced in a study of CD8+CD57+ T cells in acquired aplastic anemia. Whoever was chosen for sequencing had shown CD8+CD57+ cell expansion by flow cytometry. It was genomic DNA that served as the template for profiling TCR beta VDJ and CDR3. In TCRdb, the reads were re-called with MiXCR into one record per CDR3 protein. The table shows under 200,000 distinct CDR3 sequences, with roughly 50% occurring only once. Input material: sorted CD4+, CD8+, or CD8+CD57+ T cells (not recorded which) from PBMCs. Source of these receptors: a human donor with aplastic anemia.

In its sample, this clonotype was seen many times. V gene TRBV27 combines with J gene TRBJ1-6, with a tentative D call TRBD1 (5 bases). The germline CDR1 and CDR2 sequences are MNHEY and SMNVEV (reference sequence). V lost 9 bases and J 0 bases, leaving 9 bases between the germline ends. The length of the CDR3 is 14 residues. The CDR3 region is CASRDSSYNSPLHF. As DNA, the CDR3 is TGTGCCAGTCGAGACAGCTCCTATAATTCACCCCTCCACTTT.

This clonotype appeared once. The chain employs TRBV20-1 and TRBJ2-7; 7 positions agree with TRBD2. The germline V gene has CDR1 DFQATT and CDR2 SNEGSKA (reference sequence). The V gene end was trimmed by 1 base and the J gene end by 4 bases; junction bases not matched to a gene: 7. CDR3 length: 14 amino acids. CDR3 DNA sequence: TGCAGTGCTAGAGTCGGCGGGGGAAAGTACGAGCAGTACTTC. It encodes CSARVGGGKYEQYF.

Concerning this clonotype itself: A much larger clone is a single base away; this may be a read error. The rearrangement links TRBV2 to TRBJ2-7; 8 nucleotides line up with TRBD1. The germline V gene has CDR1 SNHLY and CDR2 FYNNEI. The CDR3 sequence is 14 residues long. The CDR3 is CASSIGQGLYGQYF. The CDR3 DNA follows: TGTGCCAGCAGTATAGGACAGGGCCTCTACGGGCAGTACTTC. Full variable domain (missing parts from reference TRBV2 and TRBJ2-7): EPEVTQTPSHQVTQMGQEVILRCVPISNHLYFYWYRQILGQKVEFLVSFYNNEISEKSEIFDDQFSVERPDGSNFTLKIRSTKLEDSAMYFCASSIGQGLYGQYFGPGTRLTVT.

At least ten counts were recorded for this clonotype. This chain uses TRBV7-9 with TRBJ1-2; D not certain. Germline CDR1 and CDR2: SEHNR and FQNEAQ (reference sequence). The CDR3 runs to 14 residues. Trimming shortened V by 1 base and J by 8 bases, and 14 bases separated the two germline ends. The CDR3 nucleotides read TGTGCCAGCAGCTTAGATTCGCGGGCGGCGGGCTACACCTTC. Translated: CASSLDSRAAGYTF. Filled out from reference TRBV7-9 and TRBJ1-2, the complete variable domain reads DTGVSQNPRHKITKRGQNVTFRCDPISEHNRLYWYRQTLGQGPEFLTYFQNEAQLEKSRLLSDRFSAERPKGSFSTLEIQRTEQGDSAMYLCASSLDSRAAGYTFGSGTRLTVV.

This clonotype was counted many times. The rearrangement uses TRBV6-4 and TRBJ1-1; 11 nucleotides agree with TRBD1. The CDR3 runs to 15 residues. Germline V gene data show CDR1 as MRHNA and CDR2 as SNTAGT. Losses at the gene ends were 6 bases for V and 0 bases for J; bases not matched to a gene: 3. The CDR3 is CASSRTGGMNTEAFF. The CDR3 bases are TGTGCCAGCAGCCGGACAGGGGGCATGAACACTGAAGCTTTCTTT.

In DNA, the CDR3 is TGTGCCAGCAGTTGGAGGACAGGGAGCACCATATATTTT. This sequence encodes CASSWRTGSTIYF. This rearrangement joins TRBV2 to TRBJ1-3; 8 positions match TRBD1. The CDR3 covers 13 residues. Germline assignment: CDR1 SNHLY and CDR2 FYNNEI. Losses at the gene ends were 5 bases for V and 9 bases for J; bases not matched to a gene: 6.

This clonotype was seen at least ten times. V and J are TRBV7-3 and TRBJ1-1; D not certain. The germline V and J ends were trimmed by 5 bases and 0 bases, with 7 bases remaining between them. The CDR3 covers 13 residues. Germline V lookup: CDR1 SGHTA, CDR2 FQGTGA. CDR3: CASSETLNTEAFF. The CDR3 DNA sequence: TGTGCCAGCAGCGAAACTTTGAACACTGAAGCTTTCTTT.

The rearrangement joins TRBV10-3 to TRBJ2-3; 8 bases match TRBD1. The V segment lost 4 bases and the J segment 4 bases; nucleotides outside the gene matches: 7. Germline V gene data show CDR1 as ENHRY and CDR2 as SYGVKD. The CDR3 totals 15 residues. The CDR3 sequence: CAISGGQGAADTQYF. The CDR3, as DNA: TGTGCCATCAGTGGTGGACAGGGAGCAGCAGATACGCAGTATTTT.

This clonotype was observed at least ten times. V usage is TRBV5-1 and J usage is TRBJ2-5, with 7 positions matching TRBD1. This CDR3 spans 15 amino acids. Germline CDR1 is SGHRS and CDR2 is YFSETQ. The V gene end was trimmed by 0 bases and the J gene end by 1 base; junction bases not matched to a gene: 3. The CDR3 loop reads CASSLDGQVQETQYF. The CDR3 nucleotides read TGCGCCAGCAGCTTGGATGGACAGGTCCAAGAGACCCAGTACTTC. The whole variable domain, remainder taken from reference TRBV5-1 and TRBJ2-5, is KAGVTQTPRYLIKTRGQQVTLSCSPISGHRSVSWYQQTPGQGLQFLFEYFSETQRNKGNFPGRFSGRQFSNSRSEMNVSTLELGDSALYLCASSLDGQVQETQYFGPGTRLLVL.

The sample holds many counts of this clonotype. The DNA for the CDR3 is TGTGCCAGCAGACCGGGACAGCTCTATGGCTACACCTTC. Translated: CASRPGQLYGYTF. The chain employs TRBV6-1 and TRBJ1-2, with 7 bases aligning to TRBD1. The CDR3 extends over 13 amino acids. V dropped 6 bases and J dropped 4; count of bases not matched to a gene: 5. Germline values: CDR1 MNHNS, CDR2 SASEGT.

The chain recombines TRBV19 with TRBJ2-7; tentatively, D is TRBD1 (6 bases). The germline V and J ends were trimmed by 9 bases and 2 bases, with 11 bases remaining between them. Germline CDR1 and CDR2: LNHDA and SQIVND (reference sequence). The CDR3 is 12 residues long. CDR3 residues: CASRTEPYEQYF. The CDR3 nucleotides read TGTGCCAGCAGGACAGAACCCTACGAGCAGTACTTC.

For this clonotype: The conserved closing phenylalanine or tryptophan is absent in this CDR3, likely reflecting a read error. V usage is TRBV20-1 and J usage is TRBJ2-7, with 8 bases aligning to TRBD1. The CDR3 contains 14 residues. V lost 3 bases to trimming and J lost 6 bases; unmatched junction nucleotides: 10. Germline V gene lookup returns CDR1 DFQATT and CDR2 SNEGSKA (reference sequence). CDR3 coding DNA: TGCAGTGCTAGGGCGGGACAGGTGATAGTCGAGCAGTACCTC. It codes for CSARAGQVIVEQYL.

The sample holds a few counts of this clonotype. The gene calls are TRBV19 and TRBJ1-5; D is unresolved. Germline values: CDR1 LNHDA, CDR2 SQIVND (reference sequence). The CDR3 extends over 14 amino acids. Trimming stripped 7 bases from V and 7 bases from J, with 17 bases between. DNA of the CDR3: TGTGCCAGTACCCCTCGCAGGTCGGGGCAGCCCCAGCATTTT. As protein: CASTPRRSGQPQHF.

The chain recombines TRBV24-1 with TRBJ2-3; D remains unclear. Per the germline V gene, CDR1 is KGHDR and CDR2 is SFDVKD. The CDR3 extends over 16 amino acids. V dropped 0 bases and J dropped 3 bases, with 12 bases sitting between them. The CDR3 sequence: CATSDLLAPGTDTQYF. In DNA, the CDR3 is TGTGCCACCAGTGATTTGTTGGCCCCAGGAACAGATACGCAGTATTTT.

This clonotype has only one observation. The chain combines TRBV24-1 with TRBJ2-1, with TRBD1 matching 10 bases. The CDR3 runs 16 residues. Germline V gene sequence: CDR1 KGHDR, CDR2 SFDVKD. Unmatched junction bases numbered 8, after V lost 4 bases and J lost 6 bases. The chain's CDR3 is CATSDPRQGAINEQFF. In DNA, the CDR3 is TGTGCCACCAGTGACCCGAGACAGGGGGCCATCAATGAGCAGTTCTTC.

This clonotype was detected only once. This chain uses TRBV20-1 with TRBJ1-1, with 7 bases fitting TRBD1. This CDR3 region has 14 residues. In germline, CDR1 is DFQATT, CDR2 SNEGSKA (reference sequence). J lost 5 bases, V lost 3 bases, and 9 bases had no gene match. CDR3 loop: CSASRAQGVTEAFF. CDR3 nucleotide sequence: TGCAGTGCTAGTAGGGCCCAGGGGGTGACTGAAGCTTTCTTT.

The chain has TRBV25-1 and TRBJ1-3, with 10 nucleotides matching TRBD1. Germline lookup yields CDR1 MGHDK and CDR2 SYGVNS. The V and J ends lost 6 bases and 8 bases, in that order; junction bases with no gene match: 10. This CDR3 contains 15 residues. For the CDR3, the DNA is TGTGCCAGCAGCCTAGGGACAGGGGAGTCGGACACCATATATTTT. Protein sequence: CASSLGTGESDTIYF.

This chain links TRBV6-1 with TRBJ1-6; D unresolved. V lost 3 bases and J lost 10, with 7 bases in between. The CDR3 spans 12 residues. Germline-derived CDR1 and CDR2 are MNHNS and SASEGT. The CDR3: CASSDIGSPLHF. For the CDR3, the DNA is TGTGCCAGCAGTGATATTGGATCACCCCTCCACTTT.

Turning to this clonotype: A much larger clone differs by one base, so this may be a read error. The chain carries TRBV12-3 or TRBV12-4 and TRBJ2-2, with 7 positions matching TRBD2. Trimming took 10 bases from V and 1 from J; bases not matched to a gene: 12. The CDR3 spans 16 residues. The CDR3 sequence is CATRTRAPRNTGELFF. The CDR3 DNA reads TGTGCCACACGGACTAGGGCGCCCCGGAACACCGGGGAGCTGTTTTTT.

The rearrangement uses TRBV7-2 and TRBJ1-2; 7 bases agree with TRBD1. The CDR3 consists of 15 residues. The V and J ends lost 5 bases and 4 bases, in that order; junction bases with no gene match: 10. Germline V gene sequence: CDR1 SGHTA, CDR2 FQGNSA. CDR3 DNA: TGTGCCAGCAGCCCCGAGGGACAGACGCCCTATGGCTACACCTTC. Amino acid sequence: CASSPEGQTPYGYTF. Full variable domain (remainder filled in from reference TRBV7-2 and TRBJ1-2): GAGVSQSPSNKVTEKGKDVELRCDPISGHTALYWYRQSLGQGLEFLIYFQGNSAPDKSGLPSDRFSAERTGGSVSTLTIQRTQQEDSAVYLCASSPEGQTPYGYTFGSGTRLTVV.

This clonotype was observed many times. The rearrangement links TRBV20-1 to TRBJ2-7; D is possibly TRBD2 (6 bases). Trimming pared 8 bases from V and 2 bases from J, leaving 13 bases between. This CDR3 comprises 12 residues. CDR1 is DFQATT and CDR2 is SNEGSKA in the germline V gene (reference sequence). The DNA of the CDR3 is TGCAGTTGGCGGGACGGAGCCTACGAGCAGTACTTC. Its translation is CSWRDGAYEQYF.

This clonotype is medium-sized (0.01 to 0.1%) within its sample. V and J are TRBV25-1 and TRBJ2-3, with TRBD2 identical over 12 bases. From germline, CDR1 is MGHDK and CDR2 SYGVNS. This CDR3 spans 17 amino acids. The V gene end was trimmed by 8 bases and the J gene end by 4 bases; junction bases not matched to a gene: 13. CDR3 region: CASGLQRSSGRADTQYF. The CDR3 nucleotides read TGTGCCAGCGGCCTACAGCGCTCTAGCGGGAGGGCAGATACGCAGTATTTT.

The V call is TRBV19, the J call TRBJ1-4, with TRBD1 as a possible D gene (5 bases). Trimming stripped 4 bases from V and 4 bases from J, with 7 bases between. Looked up from germline, CDR1 is LNHDA and CDR2 is SQIVND (reference sequence). The CDR3 totals 13 residues. The CDR3 DNA reads as TGTGCCAGTAGTAGGGGCAGTAATGAAAAACTGTTTTTT. Its translation: CASSRGSNEKLFF.

The chain is built from TRBV20-1 and TRBJ1-4; tentative D call: TRBD1 (5 bases). Germline CDR1 is DFQATT and CDR2 is SNEGSKA (reference sequence). Trimming took 0 bases from V and 9 from J, leaving 20 bases between them. The CDR3 length is 16 residues. The CDR3: CSAREVHTGTGKKLFF. In DNA form, the CDR3 reads TGCAGTGCTAGAGAGGTCCACACGGGGACCGGAAAAAAACTGTTTTTT.

About this clonotype itself: Just one base apart from a much larger clone, this may be a read error. This likely comes from a read error, as the CDR3 has no conserved phenylalanine or tryptophan at its end. This rearrangement joins TRBV30 to TRBJ2-7, with D maybe TRBD1 (5 bases). V was shortened by 5 bases and J by 4 bases, with 15 bases between the two germline ends. The V gene's germline CDR1 is GTSNPN and CDR2 SVGIG (reference sequence). This CDR3 has 13 residues. CDR3 sequence: CAWQVGQLYEQYL. Written as DNA, the CDR3 is TGTGCCTGGCAGGTGGGGCAGCTTTACGAGCAGTACCTC.

The chain links TRBV27 to TRBJ2-3; D assignment may be TRBD1 or TRBD2 (5 bases each). The germline V gene encodes CDR1 MNHEY and CDR2 SMNVEV (reference sequence). This CDR3 has 14 residues. V was trimmed by 9 bases and J by 0 bases, leaving 13 bases between them. The CDR3 loop is CASKPWGSTDTQYF. CDR3 DNA sequence: TGTGCCAGTAAGCCTTGGGGGAGCACAGATACGCAGTATTTT.

The rearrangement joins TRBV7-9 to TRBJ2-3; D may be TRBD2 (5 bases). The V end lost 0 bases, the J end lost 6 bases, and 7 bases lay between the germline ends. The CDR3 extends over 13 amino acids. CDR1 is SEHNR, CDR2 FQNEAQ, per germline (reference sequence). For the CDR3, the DNA is TGTGCCAGCAGCTTAGCTAGCGTGGATACGCAGTATTTT. Translated, it gives CASSLASVDTQYF.